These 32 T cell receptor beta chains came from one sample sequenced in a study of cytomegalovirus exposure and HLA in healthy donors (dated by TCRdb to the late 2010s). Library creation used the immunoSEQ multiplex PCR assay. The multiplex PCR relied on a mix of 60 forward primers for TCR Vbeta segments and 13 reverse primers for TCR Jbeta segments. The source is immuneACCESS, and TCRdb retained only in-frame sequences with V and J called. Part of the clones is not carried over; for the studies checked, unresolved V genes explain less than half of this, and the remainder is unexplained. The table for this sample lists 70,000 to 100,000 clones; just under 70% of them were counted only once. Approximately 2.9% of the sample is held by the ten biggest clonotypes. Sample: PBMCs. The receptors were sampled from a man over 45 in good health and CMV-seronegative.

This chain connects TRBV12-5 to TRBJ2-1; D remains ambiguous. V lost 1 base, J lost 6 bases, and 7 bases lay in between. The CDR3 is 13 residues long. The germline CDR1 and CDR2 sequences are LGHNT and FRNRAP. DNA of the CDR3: TGTGCTAGTGGTTTGGGACAAACCAATGAGCAGTTCTTC. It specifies CASGLGQTNEQFF.

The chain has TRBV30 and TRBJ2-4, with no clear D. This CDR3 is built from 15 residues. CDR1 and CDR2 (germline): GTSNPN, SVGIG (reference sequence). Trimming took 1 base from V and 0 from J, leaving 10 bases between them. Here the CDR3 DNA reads TGTGCCTGGAGTGGAACCTATATAGCCAAAAACATTCAGTACTTC. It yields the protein CAWSGTYIAKNIQYF.

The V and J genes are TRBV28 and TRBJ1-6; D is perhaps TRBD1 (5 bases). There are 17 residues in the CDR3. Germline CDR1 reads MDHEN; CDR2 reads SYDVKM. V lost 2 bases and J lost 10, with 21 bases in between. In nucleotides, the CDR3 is TGTGCCAGCAGTTTACGGCTGGGCTCAGGGCCAGGGTCACCCCTCCACTTT. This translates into CASSLRLGSGPGSPLHF.

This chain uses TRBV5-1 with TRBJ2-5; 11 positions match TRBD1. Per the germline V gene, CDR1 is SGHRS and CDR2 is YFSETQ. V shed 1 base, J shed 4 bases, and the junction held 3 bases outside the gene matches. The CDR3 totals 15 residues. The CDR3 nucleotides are TGCGCCAGCAGCTTGTACGGGACAGGGGGAGAGACCCAGTACTTC. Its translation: CASSLYGTGGETQYF.

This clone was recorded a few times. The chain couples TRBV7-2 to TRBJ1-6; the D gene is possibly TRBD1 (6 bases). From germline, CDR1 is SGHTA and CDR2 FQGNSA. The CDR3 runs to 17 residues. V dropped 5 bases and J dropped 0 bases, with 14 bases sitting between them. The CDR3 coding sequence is TGTGCCAGCAGCCCCGGACAGCTGAGCTCCTATAATTCACCCCTCCACTTT. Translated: CASSPGQLSSYNSPLHF.

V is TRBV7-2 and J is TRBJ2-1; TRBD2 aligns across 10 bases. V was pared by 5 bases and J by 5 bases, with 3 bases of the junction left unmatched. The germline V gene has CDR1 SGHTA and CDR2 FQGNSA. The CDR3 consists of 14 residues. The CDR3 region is CASSPGLANNEQFF. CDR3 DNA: TGTGCCAGCAGCCCGGGACTAGCGAACAATGAGCAGTTCTTC.

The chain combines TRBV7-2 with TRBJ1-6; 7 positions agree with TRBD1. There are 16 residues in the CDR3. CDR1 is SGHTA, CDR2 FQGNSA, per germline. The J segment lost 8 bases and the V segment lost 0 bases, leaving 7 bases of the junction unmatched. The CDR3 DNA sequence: TGTGCCAGCAGCTTAGCCGCCGGGACAGTATATTCACCCCTCCACTTT. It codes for CASSLAAGTVYSPLHF.

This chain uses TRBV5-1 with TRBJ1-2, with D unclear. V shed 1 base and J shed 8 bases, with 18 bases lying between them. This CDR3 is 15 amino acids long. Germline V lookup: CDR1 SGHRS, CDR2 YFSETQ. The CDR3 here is CASSLSLGVAGGYTF. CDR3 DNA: TGCGCCAGCAGCTTGTCCCTCGGCGTGGCGGGAGGCTACACCTTC.

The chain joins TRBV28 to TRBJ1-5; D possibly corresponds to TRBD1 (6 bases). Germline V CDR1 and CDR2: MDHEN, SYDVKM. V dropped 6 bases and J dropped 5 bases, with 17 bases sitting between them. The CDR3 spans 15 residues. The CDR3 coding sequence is TGTGCCAGCAGCTACCTACAGGGAACTTATCAGCCCCAGCATTTT. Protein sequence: CASSYLQGTYQPQHF.

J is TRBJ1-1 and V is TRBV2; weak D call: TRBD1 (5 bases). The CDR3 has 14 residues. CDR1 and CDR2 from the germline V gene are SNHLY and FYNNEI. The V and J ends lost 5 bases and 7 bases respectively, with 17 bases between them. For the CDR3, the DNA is TGTGCCAGCAGTATACAAACAGGATTAAGTGAAGCTTTCTTT. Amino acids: CASSIQTGLSEAFF.

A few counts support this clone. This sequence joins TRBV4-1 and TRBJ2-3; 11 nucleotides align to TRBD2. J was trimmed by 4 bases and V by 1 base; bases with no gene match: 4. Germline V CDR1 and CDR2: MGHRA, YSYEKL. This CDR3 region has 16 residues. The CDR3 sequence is CASSQVAGGKSDTQYF. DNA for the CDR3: TGCGCCAGCAGCCAAGTAGCGGGGGGGAAGTCAGATACGCAGTATTTT.

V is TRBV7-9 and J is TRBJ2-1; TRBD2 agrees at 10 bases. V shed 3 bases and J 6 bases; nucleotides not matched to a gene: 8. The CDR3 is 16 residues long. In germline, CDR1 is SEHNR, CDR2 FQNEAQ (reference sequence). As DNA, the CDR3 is TGTGCCAGCAGCTTGTCACTAGCGGGGACTGCCAATGAGCAGTTCTTC. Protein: CASSLSLAGTANEQFF.

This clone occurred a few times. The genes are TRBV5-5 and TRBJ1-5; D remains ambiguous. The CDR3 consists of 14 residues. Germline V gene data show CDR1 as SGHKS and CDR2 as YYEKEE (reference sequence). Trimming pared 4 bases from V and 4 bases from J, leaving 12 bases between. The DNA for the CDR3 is TGTGCCAGCAGCGACGACACATATAATCAGCCCCAGCATTTT. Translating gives CASSDDTYNQPQHF.

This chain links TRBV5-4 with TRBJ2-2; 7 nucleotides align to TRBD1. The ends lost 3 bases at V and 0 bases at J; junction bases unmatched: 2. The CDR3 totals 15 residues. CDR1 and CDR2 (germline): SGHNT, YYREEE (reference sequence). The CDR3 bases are TGTGCCAGCAGCTGGGACAGCCCGAACACCGGGGAGCTGTTTTTT. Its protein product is CASSWDSPNTGELFF.

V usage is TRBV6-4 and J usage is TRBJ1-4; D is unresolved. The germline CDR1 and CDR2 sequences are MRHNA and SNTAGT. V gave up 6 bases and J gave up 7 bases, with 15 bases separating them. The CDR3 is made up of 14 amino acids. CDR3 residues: CASRPGRVGEKLFF. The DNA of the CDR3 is TGTGCCAGCAGGCCGGGAAGGGTCGGTGAAAAACTGTTTTTT.

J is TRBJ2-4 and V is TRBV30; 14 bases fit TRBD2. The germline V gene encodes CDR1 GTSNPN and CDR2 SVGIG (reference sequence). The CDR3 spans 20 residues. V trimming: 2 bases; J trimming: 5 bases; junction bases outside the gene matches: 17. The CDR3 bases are TGTGCCTGGAGTCCGCACCCCCTCGGACTAGCGGGAGGCCGAGAAAACATTCAGTACTTC. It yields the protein CAWSPHPLGLAGGRENIQYF.

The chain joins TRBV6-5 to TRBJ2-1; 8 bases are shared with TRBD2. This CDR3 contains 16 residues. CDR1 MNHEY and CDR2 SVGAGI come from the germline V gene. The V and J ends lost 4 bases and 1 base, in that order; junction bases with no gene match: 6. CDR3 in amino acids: CASSSVLAASYNEQFF. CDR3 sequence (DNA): TGTGCCAGCAGTTCCGTACTAGCGGCTTCCTACAATGAGCAGTTCTTC.

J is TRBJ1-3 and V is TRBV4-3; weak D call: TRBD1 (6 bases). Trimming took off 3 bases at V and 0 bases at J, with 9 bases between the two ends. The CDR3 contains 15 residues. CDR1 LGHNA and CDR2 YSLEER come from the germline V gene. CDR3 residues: CASSHLDSSGNTIYF. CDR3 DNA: TGCGCCAGCAGCCATTTGGACAGCTCTGGAAACACCATATATTTT.

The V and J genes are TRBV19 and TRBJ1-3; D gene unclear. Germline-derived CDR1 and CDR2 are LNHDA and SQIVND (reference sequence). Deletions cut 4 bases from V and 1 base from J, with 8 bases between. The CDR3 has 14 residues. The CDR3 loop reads CASSTRASGNTIYF. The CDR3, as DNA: TGTGCCAGTAGTACGAGGGCGTCTGGAAACACCATATATTTT.

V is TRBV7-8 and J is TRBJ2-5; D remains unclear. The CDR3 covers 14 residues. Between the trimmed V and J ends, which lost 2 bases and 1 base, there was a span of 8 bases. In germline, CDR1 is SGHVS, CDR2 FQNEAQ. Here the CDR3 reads CASSLQALQETQYF. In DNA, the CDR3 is TGTGCCAGCAGCTTACAGGCTCTCCAAGAGACCCAGTACTTC.

CDR3 in amino acids: CASSLTSGSQETQYF. The CDR3 DNA is TGTGCCAGCAGCCTGACTAGCGGGTCTCAAGAGACCCAGTACTTC. This chain links TRBV5-4 with TRBJ2-5; 10 positions agree with TRBD2. The CDR3 totals 15 residues. Germline-derived CDR1 and CDR2 are SGHNT and YYREEE (reference sequence). Trimming at V came to 4 bases and at J to 2 bases, leaving 5 bases not matched to a gene.

This chain's CDR3 is CASSSGTDGYTF. DNA of the CDR3: TGTGCCAGCAGTTCCGGGACTGATGGCTACACCTTC. This chain joins TRBV27 and TRBJ1-2; TRBD1 is a possible D gene (5 bases). The length of the CDR3 is 12 residues. Trimming took 4 bases from V and 6 from J, leaving 9 bases between them. Germline V gives CDR1 MNHEY, CDR2 SMNVEV (reference sequence).

The CDR3 DNA is TGTGCCAGCAACATCGGAAGCGGGAGGAGGGAGCAGTTCTTC. Amino acids: CASNIGSGRREQFF. V and J are TRBV7-9 and TRBJ2-1, with 9 bases that match TRBD2. Germline V CDR1 and CDR2: SEHNR, FQNEAQ (reference sequence). The CDR3 has 14 amino acids. V dropped 7 bases and J dropped 10; count of bases not matched to a gene: 11.

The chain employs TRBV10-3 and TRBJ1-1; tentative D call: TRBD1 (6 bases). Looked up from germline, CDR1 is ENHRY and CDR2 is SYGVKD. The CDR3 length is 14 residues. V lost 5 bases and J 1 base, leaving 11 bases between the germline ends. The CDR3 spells CAISPQGRNTEAFF. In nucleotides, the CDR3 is TGTGCCATCAGTCCCCAGGGGCGGAACACTGAAGCTTTCTTT.

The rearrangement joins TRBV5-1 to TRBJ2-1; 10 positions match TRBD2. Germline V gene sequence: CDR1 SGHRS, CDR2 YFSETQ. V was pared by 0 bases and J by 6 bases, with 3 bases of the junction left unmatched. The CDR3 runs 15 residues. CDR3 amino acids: CASSLVLAGANEQFF. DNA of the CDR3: TGCGCCAGCAGCTTGGTGCTAGCGGGGGCCAATGAGCAGTTCTTC.

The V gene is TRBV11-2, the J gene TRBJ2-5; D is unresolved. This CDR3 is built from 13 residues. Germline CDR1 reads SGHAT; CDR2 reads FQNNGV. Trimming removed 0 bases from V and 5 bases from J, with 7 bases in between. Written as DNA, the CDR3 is TGTGCCAGCAGCTTAGACGGGTGGGAGACCCAGTACTTC. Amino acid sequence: CASSLDGWETQYF.

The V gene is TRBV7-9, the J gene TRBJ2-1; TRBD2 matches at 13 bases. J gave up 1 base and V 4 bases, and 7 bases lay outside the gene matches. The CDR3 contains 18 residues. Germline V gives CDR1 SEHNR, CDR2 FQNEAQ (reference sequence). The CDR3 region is CASSWTSGSLVSYNEQFF. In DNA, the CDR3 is TGTGCCAGCAGCTGGACTAGCGGGAGTTTGGTTTCCTACAATGAGCAGTTCTTC.

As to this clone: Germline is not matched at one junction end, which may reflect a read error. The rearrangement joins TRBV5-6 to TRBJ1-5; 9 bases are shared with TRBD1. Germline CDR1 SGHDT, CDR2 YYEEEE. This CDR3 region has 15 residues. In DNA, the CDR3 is TGTGCCAGCAGCTCCGGGACAGGGAGCAATCAGCCCCAGAATTTT. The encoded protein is CASSSGTGSNQPQNF.

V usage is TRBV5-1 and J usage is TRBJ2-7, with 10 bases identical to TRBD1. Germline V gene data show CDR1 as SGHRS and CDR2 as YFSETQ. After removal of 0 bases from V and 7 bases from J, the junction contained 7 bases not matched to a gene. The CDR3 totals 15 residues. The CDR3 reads CASSLEGQGISEQYF. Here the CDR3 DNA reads TGCGCCAGCAGCTTGGAGGGACAGGGGATTTCAGAGCAGTACTTC.

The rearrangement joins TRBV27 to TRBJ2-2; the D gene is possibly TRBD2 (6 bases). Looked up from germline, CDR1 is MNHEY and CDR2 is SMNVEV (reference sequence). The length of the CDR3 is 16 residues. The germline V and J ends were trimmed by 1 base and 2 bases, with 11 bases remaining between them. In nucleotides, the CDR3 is TGTGCCAGCAGTTTATTTGGGACTGGCAACACCGGGGAGCTGTTTTTT. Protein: CASSLFGTGNTGELFF.

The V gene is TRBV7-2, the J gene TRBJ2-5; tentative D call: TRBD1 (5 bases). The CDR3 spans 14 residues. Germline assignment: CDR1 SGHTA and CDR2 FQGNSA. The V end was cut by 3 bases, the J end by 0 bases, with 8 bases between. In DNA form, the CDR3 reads TGTGCCAGCAGCTTGTGGGGCTACCAAGAGACCCAGTACTTC. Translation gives CASSLWGYQETQYF.

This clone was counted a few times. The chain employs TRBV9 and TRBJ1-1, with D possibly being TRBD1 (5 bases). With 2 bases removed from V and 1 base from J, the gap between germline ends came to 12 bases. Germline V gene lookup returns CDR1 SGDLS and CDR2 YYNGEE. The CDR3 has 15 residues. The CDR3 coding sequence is TGTGCCAGCAGCGTCACGGCGCAGGGGAACACTGAAGCTTTCTTT. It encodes CASSVTAQGNTEAFF.